There are a few counts of the clone carrying this TCR beta chain. Its antigen is still unknown. The PCR used 60 Vbeta and 13 Jbeta primers. Method: immunoSEQ multiplex PCR; TCRdb's copy keeps in-frame clones and lacks some. This table has roughly 200,000 clones, about 13% appearing once. The data derive from a study of cytomegalovirus exposure and HLA in healthy donors. There are 12 residues in the CDR3. The V gene's germline CDR1 is SGHRS and CDR2 YFSETQ. V shed 4 bases, J shed 6 bases, and the junction held 4 bases outside the gene matches. Study outcomes and limitations: Across all donors, roughly uniform sequencing depth was an assumption of the presence/absence analyses.

The chain is built from TRBV5-1 and TRBJ2-7, with 7 bases lining up with TRBD1. Sample: PBMCs. This clonotype was obtained from a man aged 45-65 years in good health and CMV-seropositive. The CDR3 loop reads CASSRGTAEQYF. The CDR3 region has the DNA TGCGCCAGCAGCCGAGGGACAGCCGAGCAGTACTTC.